The 9 T cell receptor beta chains listed next were all sequenced from one sample in a study of blood T cell repertoires in COVID-19. Sequenced by immunoSEQ multiplex PCR; TCRdb stores in-frame clones only, minus some. The sample yields some 180,000 clones, roughly 76% seen once. The sequenced sample was peripheral blood. These receptors originate from a woman in her thirties or forties with COVID-19, enrolled during active disease.

This chain links TRBV3-1 (or the pseudogene TRBV3-2) with TRBJ1-4; possible D gene TRBD1, 6 bases. There are 17 residues in the CDR3. Germline V gene lookup returns CDR1 LGHDT and CDR2 YNNKEL (reference sequence). Trimming stripped 3 bases from V and 2 bases from J, with 16 bases between. The CDR3 sequence is CASSHLQGWGTNEKLFF. For the CDR3, the DNA is TGTGCCAGCAGCCATCTACAGGGATGGGGGACTAATGAAAAACTGTTTTTT.

The chain is built from TRBV25-1 and TRBJ2-3; D is uncertain. CDR3 length equals 14 residues. The germline V gene has CDR1 MGHDK and CDR2 SYGVNS. V shed 8 bases and J shed 3 bases, with 15 bases lying between them. The CDR3 region is CASLHSLTTDTQYF. In nucleotides, the CDR3 is TGTGCCAGCTTGCACAGCCTAACGACAGATACGCAGTATTTT.

The V call is TRBV5-5, the J call TRBJ2-2; TRBD1 matches at 7 bases. CDR1 and CDR2 (germline): SGHKS, YYEKEE (reference sequence). V gave up 4 bases and J gave up 9 bases; unmatched junction bases: 12. CDR3 length: 15 residues. The CDR3 DNA reads TGTGCCAGCAGCCAAGGGGGCCCGGGCGGCTGGGAGCTGTTTTTT. Residues: CASSQGGPGGWELFF.

This clone has just one count. This chain uses TRBV6-2 or TRBV6-3 with TRBJ1-4; D is undetermined. This CDR3 region has 15 residues. V was clipped by 4 bases and J by 0 bases, with 9 bases between them. Germline loops: CDR1 MNHEY, CDR2 SVGEGT. CDR3 region: CASSSPSATNEKLFF. The CDR3 nucleotides are TGTGCCAGCAGTTCGCCGTCAGCAACTAATGAAAAACTGTTTTTT.

The chain employs TRBV12-3 or TRBV12-4 and TRBJ2-7, with 8 bases that match TRBD2. This CDR3 spans 13 amino acids. J lost 4 bases, V lost 4 bases, and 3 bases had no gene match. CDR3 nucleotide sequence: TGTGCCAGCAGTTATAGCGGGGTGTACGAGCAGTACTTC. The encoded protein is CASSYSGVYEQYF.

This clone was observed a handful of times. The rearrangement links TRBV12-3 or TRBV12-4 to TRBJ1-6; 7 bases fit TRBD1. V was pared by 6 bases and J by 6 bases, with 2 bases of the junction left unmatched. The CDR3 is 13 residues long. CDR3 sequence reads: CASRTGANSPLHF. In nucleotides, the CDR3 is TGTGCCAGCAGAACAGGGGCTAATTCACCCCTCCACTTT.

The genes are TRBV6-5 and TRBJ1-2; D may be TRBD1 (5 bases). Trimming took off 6 bases at V and 5 bases at J, with 7 bases between the two ends. The CDR3 totals 11 residues. CDR1 MNHEY and CDR2 SVGAGI come from the germline V gene. In DNA form, the CDR3 reads TGTGCCAGCAGCCCAGGGTATGGCTACACCTTC. This encodes CASSPGYGYTF.

The sample holds a few counts of this clone. This chain connects TRBV27 to TRBJ2-7, with TRBD2 identical over 7 bases. The J segment lost 0 bases and the V segment lost 2 bases, leaving 19 bases of the junction unmatched. The CDR3 has 20 residues. Germline V gene data show CDR1 as MNHEY and CDR2 as SMNVEV (reference sequence). Here the CDR3 DNA reads TGTGCCAGCAGTTTAGCGGCCGGTTGGTATTCTAGCGGTAGCTCCTACGAGCAGTACTTC. It yields the protein CASSLAAGWYSSGSSYEQYF.

V and J are TRBV13 and TRBJ2-5; D might be TRBD1 (6 bases). This CDR3 has 15 residues. V was clipped by 4 bases and J by 1 base, with 13 bases between them. Germline lookup yields CDR1 PRHDT and CDR2 FYEKMQ (reference sequence). The CDR3 region is CASSSGARPQETQYF. As DNA, the CDR3 is TGTGCCAGCAGCTCAGGGGCCAGGCCCCAAGAGACCCAGTACTTC.